The clone carrying this T cell receptor (beta chain) was seen repeatedly, ten times or more. V lost 4 bases to trimming and J lost 11 bases, with 17 bases between them. The CDR3 extends over 13 amino acids. CDR1 and CDR2 (germline): KGHSH, LQKENI. The data derive from a study of T-cell memory formation after mild COVID-19. Via MiXCR, TCRdb re-called the 5' RACE reads, giving one row per CDR3 protein. The data contain approximately 230,000 distinct CDR3 sequences, over 15% of them singletons. V and J are TRBV18 and TRBJ1-1; D is perhaps TRBD1 (5 bases). The sequence derives from a man aged 18 to 29 who had mild COVID-19 (a few samples of this study predate the infection). Cell type and time point are not known. The source material was PBMCs or a T cell subset sorted from them (not recorded which). CDR3 in DNA: TGTGCCAGCTCACTTAGTGACACCCGGGGGGCTTTCTTT. It yields the protein CASSLSDTRGAFF.